What follows is one T cell receptor (beta chain) and its context. These data belong to a study of T cells after posttransplantation cyclophosphamide. The germline gives CDR1 LNHDA, CDR2 SQIVND (reference sequence). There are 13 residues in the CDR3. The junction had 1 base not matched to a gene; V was cut back by 6 bases and J by 0 bases. Only in-frame clones appear in the TCRdb table, and some are missing; sequencing was by immunoSEQ multiplex PCR. The data contain some 9,200 clones, 75% to 90% of them singletons. The sequence came from an older woman in good health, CMV-negative, and a related stem cell transplant donor. Sequenced material: memory CD4+ T cells sorted from PBMCs. The rearrangement uses TRBV19 and TRBJ1-1; 7 bases line up with TRBD1. This CDR3 is CASRGQMNTEAFF. The CDR3 nucleotides are TGTGCCAGTAGGGGACAGATGAACACTGAAGCTTTCTTT.